This is a list of T cell receptor beta chains from one sample in a study of Ad26.COV2.S vaccination and SARS-CoV-2 variants. Data came from immunoSEQ multiplex PCR; TCRdb stores just in-frame clones and leaves some out. The repertoire holds fewer than 150,000 clones, with 86% as singletons. The sequencing here drew on peripheral blood, taken after recovery from COVID-19. These receptors all come from a human donor who had recovered from COVID-19. CDR3s leave out the opening cysteine and the closing phenylalanine or tryptophan.

CDR3: ASSPDRRSPQH
V: TRBV5-5
J: TRBJ1-5

CDR3: ASSLDGGGTEAF
V: TRBV5-4
J: TRBJ1-1

CDR3: ATSDPTGALYNEQF
V: TRBV24-1
J: TRBJ2-1

CDR3: ASSLGRGFYEQY
V: TRBV27
J: TRBJ2-7

CDR3: ASSQGGAEAGNYGYT
V: TRBV4-1
J: TRBJ1-2

CDR3: ASSIGSGGSYEQY
V: TRBV19
J: TRBJ2-7

CDR3: ASRSPGDEQY
V: TRBV19
J: TRBJ2-7

CDR3: ASRQGSYNSPLH
V: TRBV19
J: TRBJ1-6

CDR3: ASSPAGGMNTEAF
V: TRBV9
J: TRBJ1-1

CDR3: ASRPLANIQY
V: TRBV7-2
J: TRBJ2-4

CDR3: AGRTGDTIY
V: TRBV28
J: TRBJ1-3

CDR3: ASSLPVSYEQY
V: TRBV5-6
J: TRBJ2-7

CDR3: ASSLYQGQETQY
V: TRBV7-2
J: TRBJ2-5

CDR3: ASSLSFPSGGPHEQY
V: TRBV27
J: TRBJ2-7

CDR3: ATSEAGYEQY
V: TRBV24-1
J: TRBJ2-7

CDR3: ASSGTSGGAGETQY
V: TRBV7-6
J: TRBJ2-5

CDR3: SARDRRTQNTEAF
V: TRBV29-1
J: TRBJ1-1

CDR3: ASSLDSNQPQH
V: TRBV5-4
J: TRBJ1-5

CDR3: ASSWGDNTEAF
V: TRBV25-1
J: TRBJ1-1

CDR3: ASTHQREAF
V: TRBV7-9
J: TRBJ1-1

CDR3: SATPDWTGGSLAF
V: TRBV29-1
J: TRBJ1-1

CDR3: ASSRGGRQETQY
V: TRBV4-3
J: TRBJ2-5

CDR3: ATSRGYRGPTKMNTEAF
V: TRBV15
J: TRBJ1-1

CDR3: ASSPPGLAGYGYT
V: TRBV25-1
J: TRBJ1-2

CDR3: ASSYGTGALNYGYT
V: TRBV6-5
J: TRBJ1-2

CDR3: ASSNLWREWVEQGSGGEQY
V: TRBV19
J: TRBJ2-7

CDR3: ASSLTLTGELF
V: TRBV5-1
J: TRBJ2-2

CDR3: ASRRDSAATNEKLF
V: TRBV11-2
J: TRBJ1-4

CDR3: ASSFLGESGEKLF
V: TRBV27
J: TRBJ1-4

CDR3: ATSEGGQGAQRSEQF
V: TRBV24-1
J: TRBJ2-1

CDR3: ASSKVTGGKGTDTQY
V: TRBV21-1
J: TRBJ2-3

CDR3: ASSPRARGDQPQH
V: TRBV7-2
J: TRBJ1-5

CDR3: ASSLGGGGSNQPQH
V: TRBV5-4
J: TRBJ1-5

CDR3: ASSLVTQPQH
V: TRBV28
J: TRBJ1-5

CDR3: ASSARGSYT
V: TRBV9
J: TRBJ1-2

CDR3: ASSLGWVNNEQF
V: TRBV5-6
J: TRBJ2-1

CDR3: ASSLGGAVGQPQH
V: TRBV4-1
J: TRBJ1-5

CDR3: ASSEGGASEAF
V: TRBV9
J: TRBJ1-1

CDR3: ASSLKRGVGETQY
V: TRBV7-2
J: TRBJ2-5

CDR3: ASSLGGNTGELF
V: TRBV5-4
J: TRBJ2-2

CDR3: ASSEQNQETQY
V: TRBV2
J: TRBJ2-5

CDR3: ASSSSRDRASNTEAF
V: TRBV5-1
J: TRBJ1-1

CDR3: ASTPRGPEQY
V: TRBV5-6
J: TRBJ2-7

CDR3: ASSPGTAVYGYT
V: TRBV10-2
J: TRBJ1-2

CDR3: ASSSERGTEAF
V: TRBV13
J: TRBJ1-1

CDR3: ASSQGGQGSAF
V: TRBV3-1/TRBV3-2
J: TRBJ1-1

CDR3: ATRTGTIYGYT
V: TRBV2
J: TRBJ1-2

CDR3: AWSSSGDSYYGYT
V: TRBV30
J: TRBJ1-2

CDR3: ASSSLSLAVLQETQY
V: TRBV21-1
J: TRBJ2-5

CDR3: ASSWAGSGTGELF
V: TRBV11-2
J: TRBJ2-2

CDR3: AISETALDEQY
V: TRBV10-3
J: TRBJ2-7

CDR3: ASAGPRNTGELF
V: TRBV28
J: TRBJ2-2

CDR3: ASNKGDVRNTEAF
V: TRBV19
J: TRBJ1-1

CDR3: ASKVGQGGTEAF
V: TRBV19
J: TRBJ1-1

CDR3: ASRPRTDTYNEQF
V: TRBV7-9
J: TRBJ2-1

CDR3: ASSQDQPVVGNSPLH
V: TRBV3-1/TRBV3-2
J: TRBJ1-6

CDR3: ASSPRQQSSTDTQY
V: TRBV18
J: TRBJ2-3

CDR3: ASSQDVLAGDHDTQY
V: TRBV4-3
J: TRBJ2-3

CDR3: ASSFRDLDQETQY
V: TRBV7-7
J: TRBJ2-5